This section outlines one TCR beta chain sequence together with its context. Its antigen is not yet known. One base away there is no much larger clone; base qualities are not given. TCR beta CDR3 regions were amplified from RNA transcripts. The TCR CDR3 was subjected to a first round of RT-PCR using the HTBI primer set and the Qiagen OneStep RT-PCR kit. Libraries were constructed in a second round of multiplex PCR, after which size selection and purification were performed. Libraries were sequenced paired-end with 100 bp reads on an Illumina HiSeq2000. Processing in the source paper ran as follows. SOAPnuke was used to process the raw data, with reads discarded if the reads contained adapters or uncalled bases, had a mean Phred below 15, or lacked an exact constant-primer or identifier match. High-quality paired reads were merged with COPE v1.2.5, and unique nucleotide sequences were defined as clonotypes. Clonotypes were aligned to IMGT TRBV, TRBD and TRBJ reference segments using MiTCR v1.1. Analysis was restricted to V-J combinations with a frequency above 0.0001, which covered approximately 99% of repertoires. A TCS score was defined as the ratio of F50 (clonal expansion) to E x V (chaos), with BLOSUM62-based TCRdist applied between CDR3 peptides within each V-J. Welch's t-statistics and random forest reduced fewer than 550 V-J features to 13, which were used in a naive Bayes classifier (R e1071). The public reads were run again by TCRdb, first through fastp at Q25 and then through MiXCR, and only productive beta chains were kept. Rows merge per CDR3 protein into single entries with the most common DNA and genes. Here the V and J calls rest on TCRdb's processing, not on the authors' analysis. In this sample the table shows around 180,000 distinct CDR3 sequences, about 17% of which occur a single time. 29% of the sample is taken by the ten largest.

The sample originates from a study of T cells in Graves' hyperthyroidism and ophthalmopathy (dated by TCRdb to the late 2010s). Background on the whole study: Peripheral blood samples were taken at initial diagnosis, before any treatment was given. TCR V-J signatures able to tell the groups apart were searched for in a discovery cohort of some 97 patients, of whom more than 40 had Graves' ophthalmopathy and 55 to 60 had stable Graves' hyperthyroidism. Prospective prediction of ophthalmopathy was tested in an independent validation cohort of fewer than 20 hyperthyroidism patients and some 17 patients who later progressed to ophthalmopathy. The 100 or so discovery patients were randomly divided into training and test sets at a 7:3 ratio. Thyroid tissue and blood T-cell repertoires from several Graves' hyperthyroidism patients were also compared in the study. Once sampling was done, hyperthyroidism patients were given methimazole at a starting dose of 30 mg daily, whereas ophthalmopathy patients were given high-dose intravenous methylprednisolone. The paper describes TCR Vbeta CDR3 sequencing of 140 or so peripheral blood samples, made up of 43 ophthalmopathy patients, 70 to 75 hyperthyroidism patients and about 17 progressor patients.

Stable Graves' hyperthyroidism was defined as the absence of progression to ophthalmopathy over 18 months of follow-up. The hyperthyroidism patients were between 18 and 65 years old and newly diagnosed, with a disease duration of less than 2 months. Patients with uncontrolled infections, other autoimmune diseases, pregnancy or lactation were excluded. Clinical symptoms, serum thyroxine and TRAb, thyroid ultrasound, and orbital computed tomography formed the basis for the diagnoses. PBMCs were isolated from about 10 ml of fresh peripheral blood by Ficoll-Paque density gradient centrifugation. Trizol reagent was used to extract total RNA, and RNA quality was then checked on an Agilent 2100 Bioanalyzer. Trimming at the junction amounts to 3 bases on V and 10 bases on J, and the germline ends lie 12 bases apart. There are 11 amino acids in the CDR3, from cysteine to phenylalanine inclusive. This entry keeps only the CDR3 DNA: 33 bases, framed from base 1. The germline V gene (reference sequence) yields GTSNPN for CDR1 and SVGIG for CDR2.

Paper-wide results and their limitations: In cross-validation, a model built on a 13 V-J signature told ophthalmopathy apart from stable hyperthyroidism with under 90% sensitivity and about 81% specificity, and in testing the same model reached 80%/75%. In validation, the model predicted progression to ophthalmopathy a median of about 6 months before onset, with about 70% sensitivity and roughly 72% specificity. Sample size was not statistically predetermined, and blinding of investigators to group allocation was not performed. Most expanded thyroid clonotypes (frequency above 0.001) were also found in blood, which suggests that blood repertoires may mirror thyroid immune responses.

This chain joins TRBV30 to TRBJ1-2; no D gene is confidently identified. The sequenced material came from blood. The clonotype comes from a woman aged 50 to 65 with Graves' hyperthyroidism. The CDR3 region: CAWSLRGDYTF. In nucleotides, the sequence is TGTGCCTGGAGCCTGCGGGGTGACTACACCTTC.